A single sample gave rise to the 26 T cell receptor beta chains below, sequenced in a study of shared clonotypes between healthy human individuals. CD45RO-negative cells were positively selected for CCR7, leaving out terminally differentiated effector memory CD45RA+ cells. The data were produced by immunoSEQ multiplex PCR, yet TCRdb's version contains in-frame clones alone and is incomplete. Among millions of clones listed, approximately 94% were seen once. The sample comprised naive CD8+ T cells from PBMCs. The receptors shown here come from a man aged 18 to 35 in good health. Some clones in this sample may be carry-over from other donors' samples.

The rearrangement links TRBV9 to TRBJ2-7; 7 bases line up with TRBD1. From germline, CDR1 is SGDLS and CDR2 YYNGEE. Trimming at V came to 6 bases and at J to 4 bases, leaving 10 bases not matched to a gene. The CDR3 runs to 14 residues. The CDR3 nucleotides read TGTGCCAGCACCACAGGGGTAACCTCGTACGAGCAGTACTTC. Protein sequence: CASTTGVTSYEQYF.

This clone was observed a single time. The chain uses TRBV4-2 and TRBJ2-5; 10 nucleotides agree with TRBD2. V dropped 1 base and J dropped 4; count of bases not matched to a gene: 9. The CDR3 is 17 amino acids. Germline values: CDR1 LGHNA, CDR2 YNFKEQ. CDR3 nucleotide sequence: TGTGCCAGCAGCCAAGCAGGACTAGCGGTGTCACCAGAGACCCAGTACTTC. Translation: CASSQAGLAVSPETQYF.

About this clone: A read error may account for a junction end that differs from germline. The rearrangement joins TRBV19 to TRBJ2-5, with D possibly being TRBD2 (6 bases). This CDR3 region has 16 residues. Germline V gene sequence: CDR1 LNHDA, CDR2 SQIVND (reference sequence). CDR3 loop: CASSPGGSGLKEIQYF. The CDR3 DNA reads TGTGCCAGTAGTCCCGGGGGTAGCGGACTAAAAGAGATCCAGTACTTC.

This chain joins TRBV19 and TRBJ2-7, with 9 bases fitting TRBD1. CDR3 size: 15 residues. V gave up 4 bases and J gave up 2 bases; unmatched junction bases: 6. Germline lookup yields CDR1 LNHDA and CDR2 SQIVND (reference sequence). CDR3: CASSTKGQGPYEQYF. The CDR3 DNA reads TGTGCCAGTAGTACAAAGGGACAGGGTCCCTACGAGCAGTACTTC.

The genes are TRBV11-2 and TRBJ2-5; TRBD2 agrees at 7 bases. Germline V gene lookup returns CDR1 SGHAT and CDR2 FQNNGV. With V trimmed by 0 bases and J by 1 base, 5 bases remained unmatched. The CDR3 has 16 residues. The CDR3 nucleotides read TGTGCCAGCAGCTTAGACTATGGGGGGGGCCAAGAGACCCAGTACTTC. Protein sequence: CASSLDYGGGQETQYF. The whole variable domain, remainder taken from reference TRBV11-2 and TRBJ2-5, is EAGVAQSPRYKIIEKRQSVAFWCNPISGHATLYWYQQILGQGPKLLIQFQNNGVVDDSQLPKDRFSAERLKGVDSTLKIQPAKLEDSAVYLCASSLDYGGGQETQYFGPGTRLLVL.

The chain links TRBV9 to TRBJ2-1; D is tentatively TRBD1 or TRBD2 (5 bases each). Per germline, CDR1 SGDLS and CDR2 YYNGEE. The CDR3 length is 16 residues. V was shortened by 4 bases and J by 7 bases, with 21 bases between the two germline ends. CDR3 sequence: CASSPQGETIRNEQFF. The CDR3 DNA is TGTGCCAGCAGCCCCCAAGGGGAGACGATTAGGAATGAGCAGTTCTTC. Based on the CDR3 plus reference TRBV9 and TRBJ2-1, the full variable domain is DSGVTQTPKHLITATGQRVTLRCSPRSGDLSVYWYQQSLDQGLQFLIQYYNGEERAKGNILERFSAQQFPDLHSELNLSSLELGDSALYFCASSPQGETIRNEQFFGPGTRLTVL.

The table lists this clone with a count of one. The chain combines TRBV25-1 with TRBJ2-3; possible D gene TRBD1, 5 bases. Germline assignment: CDR1 MGHDK and CDR2 SYGVNS. This CDR3 contains 13 residues. V gave up 8 bases and J gave up 4 bases, with 13 bases separating them. CDR3 protein: CASGQGIADTQYF. Written as DNA, the CDR3 is TGTGCCAGCGGCCAGGGTATTGCAGATACGCAGTATTTT.

The chain couples TRBV7-8 to TRBJ1-3, with TRBD1 matching 7 bases. The trim removed 1 base at V and 4 bases at J, leaving 4 bases unmatched. CDR3 length: 15 amino acids. Germline CDR1 SGHVS, CDR2 FQNEAQ. The CDR3 DNA sequence: TGTGCCAGCAGCTTAGAACAGGGGCGAGGAAACACCATATATTTT. It yields the protein CASSLEQGRGNTIYF.

This sequence joins TRBV27 and TRBJ2-5, with 10 bases identical to TRBD2. The germline V gene encodes CDR1 MNHEY and CDR2 SMNVEV (reference sequence). The CDR3 loop spans 15 amino acids. The V segment lost 9 bases and the J segment 5 bases; nucleotides outside the gene matches: 12. The CDR3 DNA is TGTGCCAGGACCTACGGACTAGCGGTAGGGGAGACCCAGTACTTC. Amino acid sequence: CARTYGLAVGETQYF.

This chain connects TRBV13 to TRBJ2-7, with 7 bases that match TRBD2. Germline values: CDR1 PRHDT, CDR2 FYEKMQ (reference sequence). This CDR3 is built from 15 residues. Trimming removed 5 bases from V and 2 bases from J; junction bases left unmatched: 9. CDR3 in amino acids: CASSPEASGAYEQYF. The CDR3, as DNA: TGTGCCAGCAGCCCAGAGGCTAGCGGAGCCTACGAGCAGTACTTC. The complete variable domain, with remaining parts taken from reference TRBV13 and TRBJ2-7, reads AAGVIQSPRHLIKEKRETATLKCYPIPRHDTVYWYQQGPGQDPQFLISFYEKMQSDKGSIPDRFSAQQFSDYHSELNMSSLELGDSALYFCASSPEASGAYEQYFGPGTRLTVT.

Only one count was recorded for this clone. J is TRBJ2-1 and V is TRBV7-8; maybe TRBD2 (6 bases). This CDR3 is 16 amino acids long. Germline CDR1 reads SGHVS; CDR2 reads FQNEAQ. V was cut by 5 bases and J by 2 bases, with 16 bases left in between. CDR3 residues: CASSPAFPGAYNEQFF. The DNA of the CDR3 is TGTGCCAGCAGCCCCGCGTTCCCGGGAGCCTACAATGAGCAGTTCTTC.

This clone appeared a single time. The V gene is TRBV13, the J gene TRBJ1-5; D is possibly TRBD1 (5 bases). Trimming shortened V by 0 bases and J by 7 bases, and 10 bases separated the two germline ends. The CDR3 is made up of 14 amino acids. Germline-derived CDR1 and CDR2 are PRHDT and FYEKMQ (reference sequence). CDR3 in amino acids: CASSLGHRGQPQHF. In DNA form, the CDR3 reads TGTGCCAGCAGCTTAGGTCATCGGGGCCAGCCCCAGCATTTT.

This rearrangement joins TRBV27 to TRBJ2-7; D tentatively fits TRBD1 or TRBD2 (6 bases each). From germline, CDR1 is MNHEY and CDR2 SMNVEV (reference sequence). This CDR3 comprises 14 residues. V was shortened by 6 bases and J by 3 bases, with 15 bases between the two germline ends. The DNA for the CDR3 is TGTGCCAGCAGCTGGGGGGCGGATTACTACGAGCAGTACTTC. As protein: CASSWGADYYEQYF.

The chain joins TRBV27 to TRBJ2-7; D possibly matches TRBD1 or TRBD2 (5 bases each). Trimming pared 5 bases from V and 3 bases from J, leaving 17 bases between. Germline CDR1 is MNHEY and CDR2 is SMNVEV (reference sequence). This CDR3 contains 15 residues. Here the CDR3 reads CASSARGSSLYEQYF. The CDR3 nucleotides read TGTGCCAGCAGTGCCCGGGGCTCTAGTCTCTACGAGCAGTACTTC.

This clone was observed a single time. The genes are TRBV27 and TRBJ2-7; D perhaps matches TRBD1 (6 bases). The V gene's germline CDR1 is MNHEY and CDR2 SMNVEV (reference sequence). The CDR3 runs to 15 residues. Trimming pared 6 bases from V and 0 bases from J, leaving 15 bases between. CDR3 region: CASRPTPGHSYEQYF. In DNA form, the CDR3 reads TGTGCCAGCAGACCGACACCGGGACACTCCTACGAGCAGTACTTC.

Here the CDR3 DNA reads TGTGCCAGCAGTACCACAGGGATGAACACTGAAGCTTTCTTT. It translates to CASSTTGMNTEAFF. The chain recombines TRBV27 with TRBJ1-1, with D possibly matching TRBD1 (6 bases). The CDR3 length is 14 residues. Trimming took off 5 bases at V and 0 bases at J, with 10 bases between the two ends. Per germline, CDR1 MNHEY and CDR2 SMNVEV (reference sequence).

The chain's CDR3 is CASSMAGQGTSYEQYF. The CDR3 region has the DNA TGTGCCAGTAGTATGGCCGGACAGGGCACCTCCTACGAGCAGTACTTC. The chain links TRBV19 to TRBJ2-7, with TRBD1 identical over 8 bases. The ends lost 3 bases at V and 0 bases at J; junction bases unmatched: 7. This CDR3 has 16 amino acids. Germline CDR1 and CDR2: LNHDA and SQIVND (reference sequence).

The chain carries TRBV4-1 and TRBJ2-1; 8 nucleotides line up with TRBD2. CDR3 length equals 16 residues. Unmatched junction bases numbered 2, after V lost 1 base and J lost 0 bases. CDR1 is MGHRA and CDR2 is YSYEKL in the germline V gene. CDR3 amino acids: CASSQVSGSSYNEQFF. The CDR3 DNA reads TGCGCCAGCAGCCAAGTGAGCGGGAGCTCCTACAATGAGCAGTTCTTC.

This chain joins TRBV2 and TRBJ2-1; 7 nucleotides align to TRBD2. The junction had 8 bases not matched to a gene; V was cut back by 6 bases and J by 3 bases. The germline V gene encodes CDR1 SNHLY and CDR2 FYNNEI. The length of the CDR3 is 15 residues. CDR3 amino acids: CASRPGEGFYNEQFF. The CDR3 nucleotides read TGTGCCAGCAGACCCGGGGAGGGGTTCTACAATGAGCAGTTCTTC.

This chain joins TRBV2 and TRBJ2-1; 7 nucleotides line up with TRBD1. With 7 bases clipped from V and 0 bases from J, the junction kept 3 bases outside the gene matches. In germline, CDR1 is SNHLY, CDR2 FYNNEI. This CDR3 has 14 residues. The CDR3 here is CASTGQVSYNEQFF. The CDR3 bases are TGTGCCAGCACCGGACAGGTCTCCTACAATGAGCAGTTCTTC.

The chain recombines TRBV5-4 with TRBJ2-7; D might be TRBD1 or TRBD2, each matching 6 bases. The CDR3 totals 16 residues. The V end lost 0 bases, the J end lost 7 bases, and 20 bases lay between the germline ends. Germline values: CDR1 SGHNT, CDR2 YYREEE (reference sequence). The CDR3 coding sequence is TGTGCCAGCAGCTTGGTCCCTCAGGGGAGGTACGAGGAGCAGTACTTC. As protein: CASSLVPQGRYEEQYF.

The V and J genes are TRBV10-2 and TRBJ1-1, with 7 positions matching TRBD1. Per the germline V gene, CDR1 is WSHSY and CDR2 is SAAADI. The CDR3 runs to 15 residues. V lost 3 bases, J lost 3 bases, and 7 bases stayed unmatched. CDR3 amino acids: CASSERRGLYTEAFF. The CDR3 coding sequence is TGCGCCAGCAGTGAAAGGAGGGGGCTTTACACTGAAGCTTTCTTT.

This chain connects TRBV30 to TRBJ1-1; D not resolved. Germline assignment: CDR1 GTSNPN and CDR2 SVGIG (reference sequence). The V end was cut by 3 bases, the J end by 8 bases, with 19 bases between. CDR3 length: 14 residues. CDR3 loop: CAWRFTGADLEAFF. The DNA for the CDR3 is TGTGCCTGGAGATTTACTGGAGCGGATCTAGAAGCTTTCTTT.

This chain joins TRBV14 and TRBJ2-1; the D gene is possibly TRBD2 (5 bases). Trimming cost V 0 bases and J 5 bases, with 5 bases left between them. This CDR3 spans 13 amino acids. Germline CDR1 SGHDN, CDR2 FVKESK. CDR3 sequence reads: CASSQDGNNEQFF. CDR3 DNA sequence: TGTGCCAGCAGCCAAGACGGGAACAATGAGCAGTTCTTC.

This clone occurred once. The chain has TRBV5-6 and TRBJ2-7, with TRBD2 matching over 13 bases. The CDR3 length is 16 residues. The germline gives CDR1 SGHDT, CDR2 YYEEEE. Trimming removed 4 bases from V and 3 bases from J; junction bases left unmatched: 7. CDR3 nucleotides: TGTGCCAGCAGCGTCTACTGGACTAGCGGGAGCTACGAGCAGTACTTC. This gives the protein CASSVYWTSGSYEQYF.

The V call is TRBV4-1, the J call TRBJ2-5; 9 bases agree with TRBD2. This CDR3 contains 16 residues. J was trimmed by 3 bases and V by 4 bases; bases with no gene match: 9. CDR1 and CDR2 (germline): MGHRA, YSYEKL. The CDR3 loop is CASSLPGGRAEETQYF. The CDR3 bases are TGCGCCAGCAGCCTGCCGGGCGGGAGGGCCGAAGAGACCCAGTACTTC.